What follows describes a single T cell receptor beta chain. Its specificity is not known. With the 5' RACE reads reprocessed, TCRdb shows one record per CDR3 protein and no DNA. This table holds 330,000 or so distinct CDR3 sequences. Unfractionated whole blood yielded total RNA, and T cells were not sorted. The source of the sample is a study of monozygotic twins with inflammatory bowel disease. Overall study results and limits: Whereas healthy co-twins had higher TCRbeta diversity (inverse Simpson), IBD patients had lower diversity. Researchers reported no repertoire similarity difference between concordant and discordant twins, possibly from limited power.

The CDR3 contains 14 residues. Germline-derived CDR1 and CDR2 are MNHNS and SASEGT. The rearrangement uses TRBV6-1 and TRBJ1-5; TCRdb names TRBD1, which stays unverified in the absence of DNA. Sequencing input: blood. This clonotype was obtained from a human donor with ulcerative colitis or Crohn's disease, or a healthy co-twin of an affected twin (not recorded which). CDR3 amino acids: CASSDTGYNQPQHF.